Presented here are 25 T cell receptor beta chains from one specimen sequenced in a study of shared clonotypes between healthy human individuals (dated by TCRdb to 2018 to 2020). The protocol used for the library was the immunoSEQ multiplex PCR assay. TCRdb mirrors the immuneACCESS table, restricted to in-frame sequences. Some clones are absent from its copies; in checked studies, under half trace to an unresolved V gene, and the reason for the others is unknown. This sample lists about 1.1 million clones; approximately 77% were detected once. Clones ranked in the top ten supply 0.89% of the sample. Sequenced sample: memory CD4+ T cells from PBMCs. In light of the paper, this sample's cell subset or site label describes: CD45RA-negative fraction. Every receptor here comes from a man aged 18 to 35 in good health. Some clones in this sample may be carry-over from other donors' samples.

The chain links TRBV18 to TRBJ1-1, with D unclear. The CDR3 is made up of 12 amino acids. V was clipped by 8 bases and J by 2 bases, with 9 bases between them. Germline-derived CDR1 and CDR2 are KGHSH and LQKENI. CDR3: CASNVRNTEAFF. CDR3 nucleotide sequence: TGTGCCAGCAATGTGAGAAACACTGAAGCTTTCTTT. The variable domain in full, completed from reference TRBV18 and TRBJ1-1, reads NAGVMQNPRHLVRRRGQEARLRCSPMKGHSHVYWYRQLPEEGLKFMVYLQKENIIDESGMPKERFSAEFPKEGPSILRIQQVVRGDSAAYFCASNVRNTEAFFGQGTRLTVV.

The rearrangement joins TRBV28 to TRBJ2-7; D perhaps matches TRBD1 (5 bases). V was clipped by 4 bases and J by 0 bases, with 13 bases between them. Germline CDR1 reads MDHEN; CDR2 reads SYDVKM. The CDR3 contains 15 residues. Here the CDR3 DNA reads TGTGCCAGCAGTTACGACAGAGAGCGCTCCTACGAGCAGTACTTC. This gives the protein CASSYDRERSYEQYF.

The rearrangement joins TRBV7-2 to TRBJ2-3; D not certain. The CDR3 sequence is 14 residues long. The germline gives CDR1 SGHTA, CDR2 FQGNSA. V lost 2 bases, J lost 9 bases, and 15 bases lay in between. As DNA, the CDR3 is TGTGCCAGCAGCTTACCCCAGGTACCCATGACGCAGTATTTT. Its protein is CASSLPQVPMTQYF.

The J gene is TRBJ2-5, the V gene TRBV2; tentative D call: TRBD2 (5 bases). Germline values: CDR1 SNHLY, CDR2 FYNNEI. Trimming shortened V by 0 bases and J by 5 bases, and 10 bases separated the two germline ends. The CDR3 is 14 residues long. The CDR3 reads CASSEALAGETQYF. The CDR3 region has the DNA TGTGCCAGCAGTGAAGCGCTAGCTGGGGAGACCCAGTACTTC.

In nucleotides, the CDR3 is TGTGCCAGCAGCTTAGCGCCGTCAGGGGCCACGGGGAGGCAGTACTTC. Translated, it gives CASSLAPSGATGRQYF. J is TRBJ2-7 and V is TRBV7-3; TRBD1 might be the D (6 bases). This CDR3 has 16 residues. Trimming removed 2 bases from V and 9 bases from J, with 23 bases in between. CDR1 and CDR2 (germline): SGHTA, FQGTGA.

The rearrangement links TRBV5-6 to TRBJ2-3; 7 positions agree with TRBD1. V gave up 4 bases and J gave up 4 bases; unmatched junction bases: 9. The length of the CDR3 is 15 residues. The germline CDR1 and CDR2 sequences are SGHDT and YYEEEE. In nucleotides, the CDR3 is TGTGCCAGCAGCCGGGCCGGACAGGTACCAGATACGCAGTATTTT. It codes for CASSRAGQVPDTQYF.

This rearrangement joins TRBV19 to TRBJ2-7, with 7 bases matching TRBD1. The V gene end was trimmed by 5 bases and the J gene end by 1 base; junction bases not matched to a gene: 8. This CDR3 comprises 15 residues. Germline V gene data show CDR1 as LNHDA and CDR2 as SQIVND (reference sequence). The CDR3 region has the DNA TGTGCCAGTAGTCACGACAGGGCTCGATCCTACGAGCAGTACTTC. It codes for CASSHDRARSYEQYF.

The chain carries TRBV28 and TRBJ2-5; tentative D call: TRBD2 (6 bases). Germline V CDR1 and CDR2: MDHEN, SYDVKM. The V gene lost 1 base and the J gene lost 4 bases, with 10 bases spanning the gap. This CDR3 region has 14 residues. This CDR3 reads CASSLSASVETQYF. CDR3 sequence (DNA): TGTGCCAGCAGTTTATCGGCTAGCGTAGAGACCCAGTACTTC. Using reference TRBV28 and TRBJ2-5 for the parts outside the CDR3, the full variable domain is DVKVTQSSRYLVKRTGEKVFLECVQDMDHENMFWYRQDPGLGLRLIYFSYDVKMKEKGDIPEGYSVSREKKERFSLILESASTNQTSMYLCASSLSASVETQYFGPGTRLLVL.

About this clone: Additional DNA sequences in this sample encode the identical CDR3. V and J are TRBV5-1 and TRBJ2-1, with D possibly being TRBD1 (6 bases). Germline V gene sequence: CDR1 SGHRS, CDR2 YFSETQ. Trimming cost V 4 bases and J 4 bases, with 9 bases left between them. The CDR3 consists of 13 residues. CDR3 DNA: TGCGCCAGCAGCCTACAGGGATACAATGAGCAGTTCTTC. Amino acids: CASSLQGYNEQFF.

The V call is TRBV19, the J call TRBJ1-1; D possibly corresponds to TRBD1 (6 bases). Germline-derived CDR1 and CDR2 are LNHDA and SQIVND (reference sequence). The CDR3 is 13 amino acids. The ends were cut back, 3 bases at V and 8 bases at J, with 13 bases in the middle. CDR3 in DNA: TGTGCCAGTAGTATGTTTGGGCAGGGGGAAGCTTTCTTT. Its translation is CASSMFGQGEAFF.

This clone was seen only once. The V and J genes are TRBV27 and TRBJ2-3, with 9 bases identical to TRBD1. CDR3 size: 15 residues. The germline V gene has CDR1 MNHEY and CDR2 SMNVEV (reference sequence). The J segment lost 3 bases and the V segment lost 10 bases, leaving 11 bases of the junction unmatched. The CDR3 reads CATSPGQGNTDTQYF. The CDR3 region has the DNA TGTGCCACCAGCCCGGGACAGGGTAATACAGATACGCAGTATTTT.

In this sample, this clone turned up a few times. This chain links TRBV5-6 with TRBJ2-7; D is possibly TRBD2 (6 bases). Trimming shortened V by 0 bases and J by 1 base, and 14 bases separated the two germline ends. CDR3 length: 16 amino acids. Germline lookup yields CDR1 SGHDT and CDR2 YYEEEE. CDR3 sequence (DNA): TGTGCCAGCAGCTTGGGCGGAGGGGCCTTATCCTACGAGCAGTACTTC. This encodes CASSLGGGALSYEQYF.

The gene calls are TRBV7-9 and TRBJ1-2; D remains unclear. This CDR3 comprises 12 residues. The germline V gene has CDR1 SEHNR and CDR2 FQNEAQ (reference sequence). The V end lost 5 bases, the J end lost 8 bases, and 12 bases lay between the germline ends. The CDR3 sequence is CASSLHSGGYTF. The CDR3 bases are TGTGCCAGCAGCCTCCATAGTGGGGGCTACACCTTC. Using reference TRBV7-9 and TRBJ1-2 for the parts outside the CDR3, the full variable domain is DTGVSQNPRHKITKRGQNVTFRCDPISEHNRLYWYRQTLGQGPEFLTYFQNEAQLEKSRLLSDRFSAERPKGSFSTLEIQRTEQGDSAMYLCASSLHSGGYTFGSGTRLTVV.

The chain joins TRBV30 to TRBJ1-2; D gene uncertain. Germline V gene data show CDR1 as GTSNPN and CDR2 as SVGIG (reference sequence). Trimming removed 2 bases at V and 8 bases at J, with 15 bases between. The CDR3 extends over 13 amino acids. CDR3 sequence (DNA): TGTGCCTGGAGTTTCCAGGCGGGAACCGGCTACACCTTC. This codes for CAWSFQAGTGYTF.

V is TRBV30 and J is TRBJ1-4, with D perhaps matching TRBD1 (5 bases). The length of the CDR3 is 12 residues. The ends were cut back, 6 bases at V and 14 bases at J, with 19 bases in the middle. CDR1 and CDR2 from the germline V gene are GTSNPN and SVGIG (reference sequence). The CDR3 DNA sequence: TGTGCCTGTAGGGGAGTCCCCGCAAGGCTGTTTTTT. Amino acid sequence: CACRGVPARLFF.

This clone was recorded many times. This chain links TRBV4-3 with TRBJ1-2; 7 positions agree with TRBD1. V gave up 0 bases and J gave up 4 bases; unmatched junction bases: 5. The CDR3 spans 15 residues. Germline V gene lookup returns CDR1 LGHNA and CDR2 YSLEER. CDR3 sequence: CASSQERTGVYGYTF. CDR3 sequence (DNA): TGCGCCAGCAGCCAAGAGAGGACAGGAGTCTATGGCTACACCTTC.

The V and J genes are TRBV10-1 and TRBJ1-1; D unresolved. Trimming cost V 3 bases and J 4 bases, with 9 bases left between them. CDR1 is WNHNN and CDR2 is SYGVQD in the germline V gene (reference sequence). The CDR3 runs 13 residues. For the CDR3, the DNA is TGCGCCAGCAGTGAAGGTGAATTCACTGAAGCTTTCTTT. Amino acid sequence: CASSEGEFTEAFF.

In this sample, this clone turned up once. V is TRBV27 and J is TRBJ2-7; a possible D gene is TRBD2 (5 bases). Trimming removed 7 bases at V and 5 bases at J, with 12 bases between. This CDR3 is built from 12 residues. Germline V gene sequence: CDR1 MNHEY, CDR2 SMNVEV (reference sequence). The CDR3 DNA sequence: TGTGCCAGCACCGATAGCGCAAACGAGCAGTACTTC. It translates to CASTDSANEQYF.

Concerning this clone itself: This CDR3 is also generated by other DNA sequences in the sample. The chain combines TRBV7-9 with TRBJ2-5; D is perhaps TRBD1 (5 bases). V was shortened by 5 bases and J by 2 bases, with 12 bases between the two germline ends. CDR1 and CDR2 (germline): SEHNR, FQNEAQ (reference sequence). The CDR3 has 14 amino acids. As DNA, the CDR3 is TGTGCCAGCAGCCACCGACAGCTTCAAGAGACCCAGTACTTC. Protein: CASSHRQLQETQYF.

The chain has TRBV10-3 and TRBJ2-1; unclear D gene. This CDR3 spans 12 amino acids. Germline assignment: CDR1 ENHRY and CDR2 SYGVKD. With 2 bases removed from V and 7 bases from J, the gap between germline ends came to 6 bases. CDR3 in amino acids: CAISEVGNEQFF. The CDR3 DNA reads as TGTGCCATCAGTGAGGTGGGGAATGAGCAGTTCTTC.

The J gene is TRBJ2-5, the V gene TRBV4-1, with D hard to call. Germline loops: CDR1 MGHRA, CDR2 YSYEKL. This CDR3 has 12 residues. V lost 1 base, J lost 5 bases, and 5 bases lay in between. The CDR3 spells CASSQVRETQYF. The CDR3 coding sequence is TGCGCCAGCAGCCAAGTTCGGGAGACCCAGTACTTC.

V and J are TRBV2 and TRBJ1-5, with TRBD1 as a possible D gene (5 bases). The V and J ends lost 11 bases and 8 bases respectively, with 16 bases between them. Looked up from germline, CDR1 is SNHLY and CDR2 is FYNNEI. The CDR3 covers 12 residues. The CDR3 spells CAVKLGGEPQHF. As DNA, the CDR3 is TGTGCCGTTAAACTCGGAGGGGAGCCCCAGCATTTT.

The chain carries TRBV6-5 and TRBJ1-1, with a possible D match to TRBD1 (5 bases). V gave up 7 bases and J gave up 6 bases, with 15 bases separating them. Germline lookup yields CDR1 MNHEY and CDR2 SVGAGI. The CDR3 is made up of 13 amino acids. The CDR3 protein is CASTWDGLAEAFF. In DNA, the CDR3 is TGTGCCAGCACCTGGGACGGTCTAGCTGAAGCTTTCTTT.

The CDR3 region has the DNA TGTGCCAGTAGACTAGCGGGGGACTACACCGGGGAGCTGTTTTTT. As protein: CASRLAGDYTGELFF. The chain recombines TRBV19 with TRBJ2-2; 11 bases map to TRBD2. The CDR3 length is 15 residues. The junction had 3 bases not matched to a gene; V was cut back by 6 bases and J by 3 bases. Germline loops: CDR1 LNHDA, CDR2 SQIVND (reference sequence).

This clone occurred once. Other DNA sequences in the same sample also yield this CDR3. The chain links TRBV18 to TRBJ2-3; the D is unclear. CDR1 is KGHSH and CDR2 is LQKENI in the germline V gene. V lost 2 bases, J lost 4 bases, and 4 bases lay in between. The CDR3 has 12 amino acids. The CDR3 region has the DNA TGTGCCAGCTCACCAAGGTCAGATACGCAGTATTTT. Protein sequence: CASSPRSDTQYF.